This TCR beta chain was sequenced for a study of blood T cell repertoires in COVID-19. As for the study in general: T cells, B-cell-depleted T cells, or PBMCs provided the cDNA or gDNA that served as material.

Only in-frame clones appear in the TCRdb table, and some are missing; sequencing was by immunoSEQ multiplex PCR. The sample includes about 50,000 clones, 87% of them seen just once. CDR3 size: 18 residues. The chain uses TRBV21-1 and TRBJ2-6; the table's TRBD2 call for D was not verified on the DNA. TRBV21-1 is a pseudogene segment. The sequenced sample consisted of peripheral blood. The TCR was taken from a human donor in a cohort sampled during active COVID-19. CDR3 coding DNA: TGTGCCAGCAGCAAAGTTGAGGATCCGCGCTCTGGGGCCAACGTCCTGACTTTC. Encoded protein: CASSKVEDPRSGANVLTF.